This T cell receptor (beta chain) came from a study of TIL therapy for anti-PD-1-resistant metastatic lung cancer. Study overall: Median patient age was nearly 55, ranging roughly 38-75 years.

There are a few counts of this clone. Time point of the sample: pre-treatment sample, taken before nivolumab and TIL therapy. The immunoSEQ assay was v3. The protocol was immunoSEQ multiplex PCR, while the TCRdb copy is restricted to in-frame clones and leaves out a portion. This table holds under 35,000 clones, about 80% found once. The sequence came from a woman aged 30-79 years with non-small cell lung cancer. The sample was blood, taken at baseline.

As DNA, the CDR3 is TGTGCCAGCAGCTTCGTACAAGGTGACTATGGCTACACCTTC. Translated: CASSFVQGDYGYTF. The V and J genes are TRBV11-2 and TRBJ1-2; D unclear. The V and J ends lost 3 bases and 3 bases respectively, with 11 bases between them. This CDR3 comprises 14 residues. Germline lookup yields CDR1 SGHAT and CDR2 FQNNGV.